This entry features one T cell receptor (beta chain) sequence. The sample belongs to a study of blood T cell repertoires in COVID-19. Overall study context: PBMCs, B-cell-depleted T cells, or T cells provided the cDNA or gDNA that made up the material.

CDR3 size: 17 residues. The V and J ends lost 0 bases and 6 bases, in that order; junction bases with no gene match: 9. Germline V lookup: CDR1 SGHRS, CDR2 YFSETQ. In the authors' workflow: Amplification of reference gene primers was used by the study to estimate nucleated cell counts. Some clones are missing from TCRdb's copy, which holds only in-frame ones; the method was immunoSEQ multiplex PCR. For V, J and clone size, that table is used; D and trimming come from the DNA. The sample lists a few hundred thousand clones; 70% to 75% were seen once. This chain uses TRBV5-1 with TRBJ1-5, with TRBD1 matching over 10 bases. Sequencing used peripheral blood. This clonotype originated in a woman at least 80 years old with acute or convalescent COVID-19. The CDR3 is CASSLAWDRGYGQPQHF. CDR3 sequence (DNA): TGCGCCAGCAGCTTGGCCTGGGACAGGGGATACGGTCAGCCCCAGCATTTT.